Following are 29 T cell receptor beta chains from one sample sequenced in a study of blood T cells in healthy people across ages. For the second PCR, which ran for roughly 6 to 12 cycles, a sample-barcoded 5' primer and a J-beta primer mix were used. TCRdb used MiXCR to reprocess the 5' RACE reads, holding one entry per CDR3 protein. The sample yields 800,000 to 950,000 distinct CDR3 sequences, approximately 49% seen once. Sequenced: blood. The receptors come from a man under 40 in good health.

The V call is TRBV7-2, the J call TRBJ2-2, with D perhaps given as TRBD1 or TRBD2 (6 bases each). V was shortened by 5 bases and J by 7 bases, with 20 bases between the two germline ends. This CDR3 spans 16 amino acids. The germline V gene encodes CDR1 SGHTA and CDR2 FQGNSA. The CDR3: CASSKARGLAGGELFF. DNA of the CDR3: TGTGCCAGCAGCAAGGCCCGGGGGCTTGCGGGCGGGGAGCTGTTTTTT.

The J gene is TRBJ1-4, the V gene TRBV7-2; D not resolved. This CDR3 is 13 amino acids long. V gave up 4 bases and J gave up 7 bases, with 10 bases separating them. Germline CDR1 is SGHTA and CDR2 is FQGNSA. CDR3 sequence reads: CASSWTEGEKLFF. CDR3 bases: TGTGCCAGCAGCTGGACTGAGGGTGAAAAACTGTTTTTT.

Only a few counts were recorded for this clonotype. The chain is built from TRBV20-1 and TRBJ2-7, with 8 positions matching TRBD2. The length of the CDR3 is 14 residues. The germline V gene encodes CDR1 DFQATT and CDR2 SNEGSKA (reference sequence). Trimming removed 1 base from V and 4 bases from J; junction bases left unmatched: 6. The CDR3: CSARGPSGQYEQYF. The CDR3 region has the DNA TGCAGTGCTAGAGGTCCTAGCGGGCAGTACGAGCAGTACTTC.

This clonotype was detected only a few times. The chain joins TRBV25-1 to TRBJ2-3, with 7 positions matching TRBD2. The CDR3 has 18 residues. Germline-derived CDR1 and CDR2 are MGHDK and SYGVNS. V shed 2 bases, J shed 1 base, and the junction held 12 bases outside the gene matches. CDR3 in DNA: TGTGCCAGCAGTGAAGGCTGGGGGGGAACCCTGGGCACAGATACGCAGTATTTT. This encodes CASSEGWGGTLGTDTQYF.

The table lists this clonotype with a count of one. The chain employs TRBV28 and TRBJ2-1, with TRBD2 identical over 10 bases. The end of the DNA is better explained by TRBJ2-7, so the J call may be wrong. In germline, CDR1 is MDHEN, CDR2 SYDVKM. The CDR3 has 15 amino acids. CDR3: CASLGSGGFCNEQYF. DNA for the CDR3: TGTGCCAGCTTAGGTAGCGGGGGGTTTTGCAATGAGCAGTACTTC.

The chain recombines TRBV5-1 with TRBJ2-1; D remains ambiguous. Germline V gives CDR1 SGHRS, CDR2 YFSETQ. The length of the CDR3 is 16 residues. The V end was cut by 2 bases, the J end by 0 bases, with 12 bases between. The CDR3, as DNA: TGCGCCAGCAGCTTCGGGCTGTCCAGCTCCTACAATGAGCAGTTCTTC. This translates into CASSFGLSSSYNEQFF.

Here the CDR3 reads CASSLGPTRETQYF. CDR3 DNA sequence: TGTGCCAGCAGCTTAGGGCCTACTAGGGAGACCCAGTACTTC. The rearrangement links TRBV7-2 to TRBJ2-7, with a tentative D call TRBD2 (5 bases). The last part of the DNA fits TRBJ2-5 better; the J call may be wrong. The CDR3 runs to 14 residues. Per the germline V gene, CDR1 is SGHTA and CDR2 is FQGNSA.

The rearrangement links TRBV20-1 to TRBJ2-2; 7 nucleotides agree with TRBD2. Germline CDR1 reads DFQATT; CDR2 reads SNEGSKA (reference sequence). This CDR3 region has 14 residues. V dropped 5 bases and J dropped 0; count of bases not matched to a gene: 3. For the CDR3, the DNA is TGCAGTGCTCCTGGACTAGCGAACACCGGGGAGCTGTTTTTT. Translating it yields CSAPGLANTGELFF.

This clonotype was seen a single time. CDR3 coding DNA: TGTGCCAGCAGCCAAGTCCTTGGGACTAGCGGGAGTGGTTACGAGCAGTACTTC. Its protein is CASSQVLGTSGSGYEQYF. This chain uses TRBV4-2 with TRBJ2-7, with 14 nucleotides matching TRBD2. V lost 1 base, J lost 4 bases, and 9 bases stayed unmatched. This CDR3 comprises 18 residues. Germline V gene sequence: CDR1 LGHNA, CDR2 YNFKEQ.

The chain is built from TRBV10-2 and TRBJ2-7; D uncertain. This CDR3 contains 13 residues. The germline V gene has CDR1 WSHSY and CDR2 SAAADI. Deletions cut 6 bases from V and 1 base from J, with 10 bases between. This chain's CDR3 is CASRRPISYEQYF. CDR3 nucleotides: TGCGCCAGCAGGAGACCAATTTCCTACGAGCAGTACTTC.

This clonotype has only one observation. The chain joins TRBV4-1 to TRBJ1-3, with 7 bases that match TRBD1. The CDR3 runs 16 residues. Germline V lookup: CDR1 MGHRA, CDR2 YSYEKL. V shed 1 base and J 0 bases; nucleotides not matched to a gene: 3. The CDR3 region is CASSQGDSPSGNTIYF. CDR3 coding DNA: TGCGCCAGCAGCCAAGGGGACAGCCCCTCTGGAAACACCATATATTTT.

CDR3: CASSSPETGVYNEQFF. As DNA, the CDR3 is TGTGCCAGCAGCTCCCCCGAGACAGGGGTTTACAATGAGCAGTTCTTC. This sequence joins TRBV9 and TRBJ2-1, with 8 bases matching TRBD1. V gave up 4 bases and J gave up 4 bases; unmatched junction bases: 10. The CDR3 runs 16 residues. CDR1 SGDLS and CDR2 YYNGEE come from the germline V gene.

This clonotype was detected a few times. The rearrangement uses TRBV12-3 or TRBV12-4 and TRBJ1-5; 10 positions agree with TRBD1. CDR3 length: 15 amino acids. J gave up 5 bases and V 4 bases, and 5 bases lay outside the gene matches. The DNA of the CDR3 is TGTGCCAGCAGTTGGGGACAGGGGCGAGATCAGCCCCAGCATTTT. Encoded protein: CASSWGQGRDQPQHF.

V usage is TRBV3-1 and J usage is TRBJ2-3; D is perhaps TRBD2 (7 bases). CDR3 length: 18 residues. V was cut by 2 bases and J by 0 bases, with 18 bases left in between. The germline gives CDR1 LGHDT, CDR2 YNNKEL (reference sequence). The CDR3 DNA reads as TGTGCCAGCAGCCAAACCTATGGGGGGGCCCCTAGCACAGATACGCAGTATTTT. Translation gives CASSQTYGGAPSTDTQYF.

As DNA, the CDR3 is TGTGCCAGCTCACACGGACAGGGGGATTGGTATGGCTACACCTTC. This translates into CASSHGQGDWYGYTF. The chain employs TRBV18 and TRBJ1-2, with 10 bases that match TRBD1. The CDR3 has 15 residues. CDR1 and CDR2 from the germline V gene are KGHSH and LQKENI. The ends lost 4 bases at V and 5 bases at J; junction bases unmatched: 7.

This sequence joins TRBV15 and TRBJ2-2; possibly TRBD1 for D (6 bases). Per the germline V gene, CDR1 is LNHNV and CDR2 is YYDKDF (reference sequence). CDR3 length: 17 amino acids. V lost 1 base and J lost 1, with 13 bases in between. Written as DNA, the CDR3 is TGTGCCACCAGCAGAGTCTCGTGGGGACAGAACACCGGGGAGCTGTTTTTT. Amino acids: CATSRVSWGQNTGELFF.

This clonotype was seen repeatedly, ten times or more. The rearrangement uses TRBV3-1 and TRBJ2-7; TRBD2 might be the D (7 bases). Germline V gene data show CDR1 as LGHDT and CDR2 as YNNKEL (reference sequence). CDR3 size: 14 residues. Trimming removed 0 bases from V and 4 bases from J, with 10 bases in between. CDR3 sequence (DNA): TGTGCCAGCAGCCAAGATGCGGGGGCTTACGAGCAGTACTTC. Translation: CASSQDAGAYEQYF.

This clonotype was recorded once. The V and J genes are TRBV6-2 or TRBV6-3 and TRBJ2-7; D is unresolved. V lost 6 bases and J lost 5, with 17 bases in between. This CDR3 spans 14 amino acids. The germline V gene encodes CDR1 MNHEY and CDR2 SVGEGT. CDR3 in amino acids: CASRPRLRIDEQYF. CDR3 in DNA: TGTGCCAGCAGACCCCGGCTTCGAATTGACGAGCAGTACTTC.

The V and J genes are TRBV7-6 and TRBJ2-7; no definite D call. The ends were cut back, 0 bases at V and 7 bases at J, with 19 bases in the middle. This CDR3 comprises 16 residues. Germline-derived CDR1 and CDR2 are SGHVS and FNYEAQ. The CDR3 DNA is TGTGCCAGCAGCTTAGCAGAATTAAGCTCCTACAATGAGCAGTACTTC. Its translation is CASSLAELSSYNEQYF.

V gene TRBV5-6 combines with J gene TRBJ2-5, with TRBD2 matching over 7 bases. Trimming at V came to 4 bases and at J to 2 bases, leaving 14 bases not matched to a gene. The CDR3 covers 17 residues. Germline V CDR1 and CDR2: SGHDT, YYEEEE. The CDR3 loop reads CASSPGGGWDRQETQYF. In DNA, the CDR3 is TGTGCCAGCAGCCCGGGAGGCGGGTGGGACCGACAAGAGACCCAGTACTTC.

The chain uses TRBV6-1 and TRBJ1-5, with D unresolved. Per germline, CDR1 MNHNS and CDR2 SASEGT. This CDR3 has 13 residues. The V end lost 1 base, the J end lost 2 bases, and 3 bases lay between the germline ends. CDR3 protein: CASSEVRNQPQHF. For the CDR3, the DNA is TGTGCCAGCAGTGAAGTGCGCAATCAGCCCCAGCATTTT.

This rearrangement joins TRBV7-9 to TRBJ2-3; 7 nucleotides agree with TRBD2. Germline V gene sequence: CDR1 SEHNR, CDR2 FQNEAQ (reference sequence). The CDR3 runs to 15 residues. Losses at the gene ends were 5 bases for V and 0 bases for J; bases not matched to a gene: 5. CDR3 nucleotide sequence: TGTGCCAGCAGCGCGGGGGTCCTTAGCACAGATACGCAGTATTTT. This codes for CASSAGVLSTDTQYF.

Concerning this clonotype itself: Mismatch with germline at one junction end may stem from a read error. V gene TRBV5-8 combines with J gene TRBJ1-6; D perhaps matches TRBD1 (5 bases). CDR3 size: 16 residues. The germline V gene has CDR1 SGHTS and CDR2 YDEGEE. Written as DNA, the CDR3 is TGTGCCAGCAGTGACAGTCAGGCCTCCTATAATTCACCCCACCACTTT. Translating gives CASSDSQASYNSPHHF.

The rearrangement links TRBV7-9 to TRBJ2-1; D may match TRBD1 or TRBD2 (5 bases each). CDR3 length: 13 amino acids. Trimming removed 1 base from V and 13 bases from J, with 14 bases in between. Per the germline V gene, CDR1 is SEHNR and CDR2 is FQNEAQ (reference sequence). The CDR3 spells CASSLGARGFQFF. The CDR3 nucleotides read TGTGCCAGCAGCTTAGGGGCTCGGGGCTTCCAGTTCTTC. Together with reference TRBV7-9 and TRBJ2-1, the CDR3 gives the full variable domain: DTGVSQNPRHKITKRGQNVTFRCDPISEHNRLYWYRQTLGQGPEFLTYFQNEAQLEKSRLLSDRFSAERPKGSFSTLEIQRTEQGDSAMYLCASSLGARGFQFFGPGTRLTVL.

CDR3 loop: CASSYNSRTFGGADYGYTF. For the CDR3, the DNA is TGTGCCAGCAGTTACAACTCACGAACTTTTGGCGGGGCTGACTATGGCTACACCTTC. The chain joins TRBV6-2 or TRBV6-3 to TRBJ1-2; D may be TRBD1 (5 bases). Germline V gives CDR1 MNHEY, CDR2 SVGEGT. The CDR3 length is 19 residues. V shed 2 bases and J shed 3 bases, with 25 bases lying between them.

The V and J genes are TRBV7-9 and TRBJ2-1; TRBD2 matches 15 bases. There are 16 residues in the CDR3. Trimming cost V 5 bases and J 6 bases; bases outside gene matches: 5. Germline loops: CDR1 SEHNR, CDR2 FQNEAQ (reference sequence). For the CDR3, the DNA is TGTGCCAGCAGCCTCCGGACTAGCGGGGGGGCCAATGAGCAGTTCTTC. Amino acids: CASSLRTSGGANEQFF. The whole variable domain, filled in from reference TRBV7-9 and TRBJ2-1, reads DTGVSQNPRHKITKRGQNVTFRCDPISEHNRLYWYRQTLGQGPEFLTYFQNEAQLEKSRLLSDRFSAERPKGSFSTLEIQRTEQGDSAMYLCASSLRTSGGANEQFFGPGTRLTVL.

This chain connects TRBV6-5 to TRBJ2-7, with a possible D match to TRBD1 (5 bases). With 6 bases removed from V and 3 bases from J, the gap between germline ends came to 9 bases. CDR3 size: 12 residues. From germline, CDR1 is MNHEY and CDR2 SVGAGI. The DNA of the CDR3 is TGTGCCAGCAGGACAGAAGGCTACGAGCAGTACTTC. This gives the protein CASRTEGYEQYF.

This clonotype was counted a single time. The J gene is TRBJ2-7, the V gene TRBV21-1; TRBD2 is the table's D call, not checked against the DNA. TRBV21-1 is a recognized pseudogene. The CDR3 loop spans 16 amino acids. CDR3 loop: CASSKERTSATYEQYF. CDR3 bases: TGTGCCAGCAGCAAAGAGAGGACTAGCGCGACCTACGAGCAGTACTTC.

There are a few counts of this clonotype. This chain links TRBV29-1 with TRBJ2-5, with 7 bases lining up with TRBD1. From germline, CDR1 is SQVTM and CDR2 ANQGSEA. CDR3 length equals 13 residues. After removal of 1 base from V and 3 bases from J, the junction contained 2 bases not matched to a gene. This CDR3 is CSVEATGEETQYF. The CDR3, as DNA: TGCAGCGTTGAAGCCACAGGGGAAGAGACCCAGTACTTC.